The 8 T cell receptor beta chains below all came from one sample that was sequenced in a study of CD8 T cells in Susac syndrome. RNA in amounts of about 0.5 to 1 ug was reverse transcribed with random hexamers. MiXCR, run by TCRdb on the immunoSEQ multiplex PCR reads, gives a single entry per CDR3 protein. The repertoire holds some 200,000 distinct CDR3 sequences, 85% to 95% seen once, with approximately 0.16% in the top ten. The source material was CD8+ T cells from PBMCs. All receptors derive from a human donor with Susac syndrome.

V gene TRBV9 combines with J gene TRBJ2-1; 14 bases match TRBD2. The germline V gene encodes CDR1 SGDLS and CDR2 YYNGEE. V trimming: 4 bases; J trimming: 8 bases; junction bases outside the gene matches: 5. The CDR3 has 15 residues. DNA for the CDR3: TGTGCCAGCAGCTACGGGACTAGCGGGGGTCATGAGCAGTTCTTC. Its translation is CASSYGTSGGHEQFF.

This chain uses TRBV10-2 with TRBJ1-5, with D unclear. Germline CDR1 WSHSY, CDR2 SAAADI. V was clipped by 7 bases and J by 3 bases, with 13 bases between them. This CDR3 comprises 14 residues. CDR3 nucleotides: TGCGCCAGCAACGACGAAGGGATCAATCAGCCCCAGCATTTT. Protein sequence: CASNDEGINQPQHF.

This clonotype was recorded only once. The chain joins TRBV15 to TRBJ2-2; D is perhaps TRBD1 (6 bases). Germline CDR1 is LNHNV and CDR2 is YYDKDF (reference sequence). The CDR3 sequence is 16 residues long. V was clipped by 3 bases and J by 2 bases, with 13 bases between them. CDR3 nucleotide sequence: TGTGCCACCAGCAGTCGCCGGGACATTAACACCGGGGAGCTGTTTTTT. Protein sequence: CATSSRRDINTGELFF.

This chain links TRBV9 with TRBJ2-5; 8 bases match TRBD2. After removal of 3 bases from V and 6 bases from J, the junction contained 4 bases not matched to a gene. This CDR3 is 13 amino acids long. Germline V gene data show CDR1 as SGDLS and CDR2 as YYNGEE. The CDR3 DNA is TGTGCCAGCAGCGCCAGCGGGGGACAGACCCAGTACTTC. Its protein product is CASSASGGQTQYF.

The chain couples TRBV19 to TRBJ2-5, with TRBD1 matching 9 bases. Trimming cost V 7 bases and J 4 bases; bases outside gene matches: 7. The CDR3 has 14 amino acids. Germline V gene sequence: CDR1 LNHDA, CDR2 SQIVND (reference sequence). The CDR3 sequence is CASTLQGASETQYF. The CDR3 nucleotides are TGTGCCAGTACGCTACAGGGGGCCTCAGAGACCCAGTACTTC.

V is TRBV10-3 and J is TRBJ2-1; D not certain. Germline CDR1 reads ENHRY; CDR2 reads SYGVKD. V dropped 2 bases and J dropped 6 bases, with 11 bases sitting between them. This CDR3 region has 14 residues. The CDR3 is CAISEESLGNEQFF. CDR3 DNA sequence: TGTGCCATCAGTGAGGAGAGTCTAGGCAATGAGCAGTTCTTC.

The chain carries TRBV13 and TRBJ1-2; TRBD1 matches 8 bases. The CDR3 runs to 15 residues. Looked up from germline, CDR1 is PRHDT and CDR2 is FYEKMQ (reference sequence). V was pared by 6 bases and J by 4 bases, with 10 bases of the junction left unmatched. The chain's CDR3 is CASSDTGQGGYGYTF. CDR3 in DNA: TGTGCCAGCAGTGACACCGGACAGGGCGGCTATGGCTACACCTTC.

This chain connects TRBV28 to TRBJ2-7; TRBD2 is a possible D gene (5 bases). V shed 6 bases and J shed 0 bases, with 18 bases lying between them. CDR3 length: 16 residues. Germline V gives CDR1 MDHEN, CDR2 SYDVKM. The DNA of the CDR3 is TGTGCCAGCAGCACCCTCTGGGAGCGGAGCTCCTACGAGCAGTACTTC. It encodes CASSTLWERSSYEQYF.